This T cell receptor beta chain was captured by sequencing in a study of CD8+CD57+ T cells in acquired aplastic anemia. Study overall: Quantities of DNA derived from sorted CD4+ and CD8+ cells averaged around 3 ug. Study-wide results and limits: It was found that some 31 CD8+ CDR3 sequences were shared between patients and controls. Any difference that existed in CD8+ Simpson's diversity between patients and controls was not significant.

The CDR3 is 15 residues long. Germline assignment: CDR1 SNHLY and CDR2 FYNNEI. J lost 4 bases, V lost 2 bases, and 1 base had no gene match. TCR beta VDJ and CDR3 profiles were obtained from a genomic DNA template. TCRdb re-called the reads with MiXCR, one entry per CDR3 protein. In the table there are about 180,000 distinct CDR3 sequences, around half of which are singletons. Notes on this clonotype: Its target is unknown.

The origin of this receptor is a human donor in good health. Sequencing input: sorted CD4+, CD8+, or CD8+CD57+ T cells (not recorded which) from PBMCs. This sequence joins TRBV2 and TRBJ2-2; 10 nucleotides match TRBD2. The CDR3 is CASSETSGATGELFF. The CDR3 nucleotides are TGTGCCAGCAGTGAAACTAGCGGGGCCACCGGGGAGCTGTTTTTT.